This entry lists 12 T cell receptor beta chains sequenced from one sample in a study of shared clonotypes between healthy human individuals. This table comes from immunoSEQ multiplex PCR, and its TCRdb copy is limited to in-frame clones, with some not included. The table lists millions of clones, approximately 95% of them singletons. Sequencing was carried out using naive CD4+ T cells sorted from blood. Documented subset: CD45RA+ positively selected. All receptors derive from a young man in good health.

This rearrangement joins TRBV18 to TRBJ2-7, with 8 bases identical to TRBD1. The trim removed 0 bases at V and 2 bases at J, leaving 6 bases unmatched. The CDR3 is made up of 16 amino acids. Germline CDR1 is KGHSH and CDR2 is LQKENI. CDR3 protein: CASSPPNRGVPYEQYF. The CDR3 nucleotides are TGTGCCAGCTCACCACCGAACAGGGGGGTACCCTACGAGCAGTACTTC.

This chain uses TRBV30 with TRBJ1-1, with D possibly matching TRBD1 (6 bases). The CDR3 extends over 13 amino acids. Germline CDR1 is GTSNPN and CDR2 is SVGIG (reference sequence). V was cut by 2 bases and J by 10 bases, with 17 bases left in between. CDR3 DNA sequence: TGTGCCTGGAGTTCTTCCCTGGGGGCCTTAGCTTTCTTT. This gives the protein CAWSSSLGALAFF.

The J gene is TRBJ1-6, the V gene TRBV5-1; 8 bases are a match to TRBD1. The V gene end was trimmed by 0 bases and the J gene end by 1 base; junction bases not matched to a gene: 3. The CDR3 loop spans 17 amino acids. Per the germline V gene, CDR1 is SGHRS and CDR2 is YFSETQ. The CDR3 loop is CASSLAGGASYNSPLHF. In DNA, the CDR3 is TGCGCCAGCAGCTTGGCAGGGGGCGCGTCCTATAATTCACCCCTCCACTTT.

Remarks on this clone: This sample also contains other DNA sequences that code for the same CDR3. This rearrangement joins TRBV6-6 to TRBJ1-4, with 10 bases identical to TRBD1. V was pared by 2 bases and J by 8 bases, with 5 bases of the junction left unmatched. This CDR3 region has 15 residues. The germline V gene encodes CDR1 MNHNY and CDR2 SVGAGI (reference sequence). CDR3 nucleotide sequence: TGTGCCAGCAGTTACGCCGGGACAGGGGACGAAAAACTGTTTTTT. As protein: CASSYAGTGDEKLFF.

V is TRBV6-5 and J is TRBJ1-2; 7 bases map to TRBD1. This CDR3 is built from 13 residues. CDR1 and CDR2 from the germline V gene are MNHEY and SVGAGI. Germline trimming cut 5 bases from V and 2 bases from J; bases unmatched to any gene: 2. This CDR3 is CASSKQGNYGYTF. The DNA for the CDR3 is TGTGCCAGCAGTAAACAGGGGAACTATGGCTACACCTTC.

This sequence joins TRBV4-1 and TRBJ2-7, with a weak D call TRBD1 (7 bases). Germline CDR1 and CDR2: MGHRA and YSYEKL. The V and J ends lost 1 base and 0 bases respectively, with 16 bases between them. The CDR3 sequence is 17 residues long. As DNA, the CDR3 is TGCGCCAGCAGCCAAGCCCGGGCGGGACAGAGCTCCTACGAGCAGTACTTC. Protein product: CASSQARAGQSSYEQYF.

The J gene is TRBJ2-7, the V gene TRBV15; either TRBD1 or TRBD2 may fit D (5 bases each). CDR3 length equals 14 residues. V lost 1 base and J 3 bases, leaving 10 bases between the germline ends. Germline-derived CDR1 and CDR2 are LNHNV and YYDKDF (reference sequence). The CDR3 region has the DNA TGTGCCACCAGCAGAGCGGGACCGAGCTACGAGCAGTACTTC. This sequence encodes CATSRAGPSYEQYF.

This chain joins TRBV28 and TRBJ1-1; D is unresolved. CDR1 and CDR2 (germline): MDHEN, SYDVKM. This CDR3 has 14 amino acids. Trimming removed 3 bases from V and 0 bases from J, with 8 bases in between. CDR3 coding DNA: TGTGCCAGCAGTTTTCGAAGGGTGAACACTGAAGCTTTCTTT. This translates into CASSFRRVNTEAFF.

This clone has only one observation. Here the CDR3 reads CASSKADEVKDGYTF. CDR3 sequence (DNA): TGTGCCAGCAGCAAAGCTGACGAAGTAAAGGATGGCTACACCTTC. This chain links TRBV21-1 with TRBJ1-2. TRBV21-1 is listed as a pseudogene. CDR3 size: 15 residues.

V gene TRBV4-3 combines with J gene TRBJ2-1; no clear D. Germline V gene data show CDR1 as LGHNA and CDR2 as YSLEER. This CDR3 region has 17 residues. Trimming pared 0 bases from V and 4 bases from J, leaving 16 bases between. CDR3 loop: CASSQDINQASYNEQFF. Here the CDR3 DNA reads TGCGCCAGCAGCCAAGACATTAATCAGGCTTCATACAATGAGCAGTTCTTC.

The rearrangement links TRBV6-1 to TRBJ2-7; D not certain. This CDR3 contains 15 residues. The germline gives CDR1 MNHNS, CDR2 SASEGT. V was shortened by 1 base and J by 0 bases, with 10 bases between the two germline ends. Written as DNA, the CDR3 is TGTGCCAGCAGTGAAGGGTGGGTCGGCTCCTACGAGCAGTACTTC. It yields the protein CASSEGWVGSYEQYF.

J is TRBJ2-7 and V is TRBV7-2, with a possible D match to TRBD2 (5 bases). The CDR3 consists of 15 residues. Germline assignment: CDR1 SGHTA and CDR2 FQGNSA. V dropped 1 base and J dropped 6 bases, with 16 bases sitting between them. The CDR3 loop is CASSLVGVPPGEQYF. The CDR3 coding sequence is TGTGCCAGCAGCTTAGTCGGGGTCCCCCCGGGCGAGCAGTACTTC.